This section outlines one T cell receptor (beta chain) sequence together with its context. Antigen specificity is unknown. The data were obtained in a study of Ad26.COV2.S vaccination and SARS-CoV-2 variants. Study at large: Within the COV1001 Ad26.COV2.S trial arm, the donor was enrolled. Into the muscle, Ad26.COV2.S was dosed once or twice, 56 days apart. General study points: Analyses that measured TCR breadth and depth may have underestimated total T cell responses. Vaccinees reportedly had broad spike-specific CD8+ and CD4+ T cell responses.

Treatment specified: about 20 received Ad26.COV2.S at low or high dose, single or two shots; about 5 received placebo; per-sample allocation not given. On day 63 after the first injection, vaccine and placebo recipients gave samples. This CDR3 is built from 13 residues. J lost 4 bases, V lost 10 bases, and 5 bases had no gene match. The germline V gene has CDR1 MNHEY and CDR2 SVGAGI. Only in-frame clones appear in the TCRdb table, and some are missing; sequencing was by immunoSEQ multiplex PCR. The sample shows some 520,000 clones, around 90% of them seen only once. Sequenced material: peripheral blood, taken in a trial of Ad26.COV2.S vaccine versus placebo. The clonotype originates from a person aged 18-60 years who received the Ad26.COV2.S COVID-19 vaccine or a placebo. The rearrangement joins TRBV6-5 to TRBJ2-7, with 12 bases aligning to TRBD1. DNA of the CDR3: TGTGCCATAGGGACAGGGGGCGCGTACGAGCAGTACTTC. Translation gives CAIGTGGAYEQYF.